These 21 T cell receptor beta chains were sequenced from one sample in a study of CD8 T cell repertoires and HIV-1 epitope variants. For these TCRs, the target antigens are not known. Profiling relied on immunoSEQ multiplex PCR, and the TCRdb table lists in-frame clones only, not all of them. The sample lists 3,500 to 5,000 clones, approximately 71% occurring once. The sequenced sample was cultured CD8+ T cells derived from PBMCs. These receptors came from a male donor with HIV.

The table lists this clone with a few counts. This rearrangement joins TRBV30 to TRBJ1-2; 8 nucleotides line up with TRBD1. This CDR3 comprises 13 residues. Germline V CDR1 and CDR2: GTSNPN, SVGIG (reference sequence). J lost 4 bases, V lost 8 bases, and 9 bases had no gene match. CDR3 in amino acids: CAPTGGSFYGYTF. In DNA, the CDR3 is TGTGCCCCTACAGGGGGGTCCTTCTATGGCTACACCTTC.

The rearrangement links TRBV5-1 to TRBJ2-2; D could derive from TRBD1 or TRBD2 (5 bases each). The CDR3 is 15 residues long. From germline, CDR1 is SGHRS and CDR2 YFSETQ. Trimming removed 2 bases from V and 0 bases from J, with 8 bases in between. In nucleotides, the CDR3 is TGCGCCAGCAGCTTTGGGGGAACGAACACCGGGGAGCTGTTTTTT. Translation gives CASSFGGTNTGELFF.

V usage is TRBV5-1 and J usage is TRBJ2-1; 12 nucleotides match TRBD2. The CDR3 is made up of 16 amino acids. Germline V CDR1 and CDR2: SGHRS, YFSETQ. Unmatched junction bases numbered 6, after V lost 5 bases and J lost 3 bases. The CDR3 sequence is CASSSGLAGNYNEQFF. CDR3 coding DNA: TGCGCCAGCAGTTCTGGACTAGCGGGAAACTACAATGAGCAGTTCTTC.

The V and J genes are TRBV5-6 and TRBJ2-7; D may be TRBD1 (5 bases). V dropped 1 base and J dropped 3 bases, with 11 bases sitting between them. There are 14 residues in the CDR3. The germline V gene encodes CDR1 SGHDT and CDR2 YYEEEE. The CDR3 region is CASSLNTRVYEQYF. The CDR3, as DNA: TGTGCCAGCAGCTTGAATACCAGGGTCTACGAGCAGTACTTC.

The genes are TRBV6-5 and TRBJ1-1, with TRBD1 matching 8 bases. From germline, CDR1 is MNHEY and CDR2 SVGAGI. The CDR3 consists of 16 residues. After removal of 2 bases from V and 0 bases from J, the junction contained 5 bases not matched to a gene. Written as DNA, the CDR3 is TGTGCCAGCAGTTACGCGAACAGGGGGATGAACACTGAAGCTTTCTTT. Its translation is CASSYANRGMNTEAFF.

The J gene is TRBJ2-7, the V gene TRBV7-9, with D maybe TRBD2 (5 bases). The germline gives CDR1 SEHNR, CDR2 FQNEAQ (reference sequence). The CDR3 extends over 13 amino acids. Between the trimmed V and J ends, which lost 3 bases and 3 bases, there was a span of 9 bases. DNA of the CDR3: TGTGCCAGCAGCTTGAGGGAACTCTACGAGCAGTACTTC. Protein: CASSLRELYEQYF.

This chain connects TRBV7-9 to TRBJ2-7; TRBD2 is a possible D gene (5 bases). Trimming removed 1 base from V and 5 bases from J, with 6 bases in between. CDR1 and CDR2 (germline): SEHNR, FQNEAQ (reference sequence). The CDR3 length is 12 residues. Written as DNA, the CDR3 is TGTGCCAGCAGCTTAGGGAGGAACGAGCAGTACTTC. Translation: CASSLGRNEQYF.

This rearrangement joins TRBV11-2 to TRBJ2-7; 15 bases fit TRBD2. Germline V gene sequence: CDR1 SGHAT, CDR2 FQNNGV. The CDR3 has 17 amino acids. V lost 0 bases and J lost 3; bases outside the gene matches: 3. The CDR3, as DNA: TGTGCCAGCAGCTTAGATCCGGGACTAGCGGGGGGCTACGAGCAGTACTTC. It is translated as CASSLDPGLAGGYEQYF.

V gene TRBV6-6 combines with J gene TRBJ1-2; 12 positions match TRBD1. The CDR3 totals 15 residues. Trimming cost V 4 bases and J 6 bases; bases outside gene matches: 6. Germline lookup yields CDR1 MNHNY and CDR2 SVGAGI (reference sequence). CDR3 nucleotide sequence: TGTGCCAGCAGTTCTCCGGGACAGGGGGCCGATGGCTACACCTTC. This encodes CASSSPGQGADGYTF.

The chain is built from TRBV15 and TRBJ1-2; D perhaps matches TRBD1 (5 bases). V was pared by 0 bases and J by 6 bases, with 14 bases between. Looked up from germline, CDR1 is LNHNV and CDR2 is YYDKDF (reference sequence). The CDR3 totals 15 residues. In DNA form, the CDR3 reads TGTGCCACCAGCAGAGATCGATTGGGGGGGGATGGCTACACCTTC. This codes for CATSRDRLGGDGYTF. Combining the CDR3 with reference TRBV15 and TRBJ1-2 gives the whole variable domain DAMVIQNPRYQVTQFGKPVTLSCSQTLNHNVMYWYQQKSSQAPKLLFHYYDKDFNNEADTPDNFQSRRPNTSFCFLDIRSPGLGDTAMYLCATSRDRLGGDGYTFGSGTRLTVV.

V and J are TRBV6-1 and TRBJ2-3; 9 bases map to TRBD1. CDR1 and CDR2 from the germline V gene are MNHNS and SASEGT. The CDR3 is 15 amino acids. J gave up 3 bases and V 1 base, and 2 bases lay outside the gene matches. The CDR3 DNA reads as TGTGCCAGCAGTGAAGGGACAGGGGAGACAGATACGCAGTATTTT. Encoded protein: CASSEGTGETDTQYF.

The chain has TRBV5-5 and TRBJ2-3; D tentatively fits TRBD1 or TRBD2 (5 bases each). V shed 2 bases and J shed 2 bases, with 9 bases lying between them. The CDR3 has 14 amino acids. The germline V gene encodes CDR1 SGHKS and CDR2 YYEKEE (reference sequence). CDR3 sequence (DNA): TGTGCCAGCAGCTTATGGGGACCCACAGATACGCAGTATTTT. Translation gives CASSLWGPTDTQYF.

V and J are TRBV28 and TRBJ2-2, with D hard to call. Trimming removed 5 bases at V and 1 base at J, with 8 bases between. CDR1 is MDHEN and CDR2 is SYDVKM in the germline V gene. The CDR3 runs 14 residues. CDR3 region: CASSPDGNTGELFF. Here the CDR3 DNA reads TGTGCCAGCAGTCCCGACGGGAACACCGGGGAGCTGTTTTTT.

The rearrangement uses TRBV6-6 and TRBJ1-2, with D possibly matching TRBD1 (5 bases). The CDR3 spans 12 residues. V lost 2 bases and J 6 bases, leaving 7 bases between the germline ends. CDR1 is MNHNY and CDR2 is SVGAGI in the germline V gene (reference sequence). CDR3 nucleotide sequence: TGTGCCAGCAGTTACAGGGACCATGGCTACACCTTC. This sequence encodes CASSYRDHGYTF.

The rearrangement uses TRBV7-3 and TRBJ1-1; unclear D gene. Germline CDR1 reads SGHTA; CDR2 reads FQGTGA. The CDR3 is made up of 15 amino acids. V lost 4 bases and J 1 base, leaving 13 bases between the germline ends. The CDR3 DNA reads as TGTGCCAGCAGCTCCCAATTAGGAGGGAACACTGAAGCTTTCTTT. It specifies CASSSQLGGNTEAFF.

The CDR3 loop reads CASSVSSGEGADTQYF. In nucleotides, the CDR3 is TGTGCCAGCAGCGTATCTAGCGGAGAGGGGGCAGATACGCAGTATTTT. The V call is TRBV9, the J call TRBJ2-3; perhaps TRBD2 as D (7 bases). Germline V lookup: CDR1 SGDLS, CDR2 YYNGEE. Trimming took 1 base from V and 4 from J, leaving 16 bases between them. The CDR3 is 16 residues long.

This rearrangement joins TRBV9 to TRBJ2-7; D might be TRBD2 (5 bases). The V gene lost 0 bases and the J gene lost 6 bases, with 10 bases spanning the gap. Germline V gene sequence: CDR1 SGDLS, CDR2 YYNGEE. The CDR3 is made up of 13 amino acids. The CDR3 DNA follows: TGTGCCAGCAGCGTAGATTCTAGCCGCGAGCAGTACTTC. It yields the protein CASSVDSSREQYF.

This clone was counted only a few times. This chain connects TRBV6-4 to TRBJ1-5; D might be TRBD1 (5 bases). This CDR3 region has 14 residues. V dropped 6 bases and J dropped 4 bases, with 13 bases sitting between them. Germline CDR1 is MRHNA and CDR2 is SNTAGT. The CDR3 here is CASRSVQENQPQHF. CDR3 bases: TGTGCCAGCAGATCCGTACAGGAAAATCAGCCCCAGCATTTT.

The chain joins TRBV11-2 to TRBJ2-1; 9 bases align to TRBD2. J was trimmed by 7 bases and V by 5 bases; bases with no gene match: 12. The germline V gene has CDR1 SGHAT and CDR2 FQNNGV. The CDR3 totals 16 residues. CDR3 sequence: CASSLYWASGANEQFF. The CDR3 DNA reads TGTGCCAGCAGCCTCTACTGGGCTAGCGGGGCTAATGAGCAGTTCTTC.

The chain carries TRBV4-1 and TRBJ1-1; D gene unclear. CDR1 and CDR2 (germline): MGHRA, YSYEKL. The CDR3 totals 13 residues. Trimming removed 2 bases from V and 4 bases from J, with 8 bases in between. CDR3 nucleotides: TGCGCCAGCAGCCAATTTGGATTCACTGAAGCTTTCTTT. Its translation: CASSQFGFTEAFF.

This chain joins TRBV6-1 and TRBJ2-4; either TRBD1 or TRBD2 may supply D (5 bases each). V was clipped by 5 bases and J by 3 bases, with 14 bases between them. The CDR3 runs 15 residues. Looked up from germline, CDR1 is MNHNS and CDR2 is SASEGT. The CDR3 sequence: CASSTPGTDKNIQYF. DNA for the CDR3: TGTGCCAGCAGTACGCCCGGGACGGACAAAAACATTCAGTACTTC.